Shown below are 24 T cell receptor beta chains from a single sample sequenced in a study of Ad26.COV2.S vaccination and SARS-CoV-2 variants (dated by TCRdb to the early 2020s). Library prep was done by the immunoSEQ multiplex PCR assay. The source is immuneACCESS, and TCRdb retained only in-frame sequences with V and J called. Part of the clones is not carried over; for the studies checked, unresolved V genes explain less than half of this, and the remainder is unexplained. The sample profile shows about 350,000 clones; around 84% of them were found once. The top ten clonotypes cover 3.3% of the sample. The sample's treatment or condition, from its label and the paper: about 20 received Ad26.COV2.S at low or high dose, single or two shots; 5 received placebo; per-sample allocation not given. For vaccine and placebo recipients, the sequenced repertoires came from samples collected on day 63 after the first injection.

Sample: peripheral blood, taken in a trial of Ad26.COV2.S vaccine versus placebo. The receptors derive from a person between 18 and 59 years old who received the Ad26.COV2.S COVID-19 vaccine or a placebo.

Here the CDR3 reads CATCPRNQPQHF. The CDR3 DNA reads as TGTGCCACCTGTCCCAGGAATCAGCCCCAGCATTTT. The rearrangement links TRBV24-1 to TRBJ1-5; D is undetermined. The germline CDR1 and CDR2 sequences are KGHDR and SFDVKD. V lost 9 bases and J lost 4, with 9 bases in between. CDR3 length: 12 amino acids.

The chain is built from TRBV6-6 and TRBJ1-1, with D unresolved. Germline V gene lookup returns CDR1 MNHNY and CDR2 SVGAGI (reference sequence). Trimming removed 7 bases at V and 3 bases at J, with 15 bases between. The CDR3 is 14 residues long. This chain's CDR3 is CASIPSRGYTEAFF. CDR3 nucleotides: TGTGCCAGCATACCGTCAAGAGGGTACACTGAAGCTTTCTTT.

V is TRBV5-1 and J is TRBJ2-2; D unclear. CDR1 and CDR2 from the germline V gene are SGHRS and YFSETQ. This CDR3 is 14 amino acids long. With 5 bases removed from V and 6 bases from J, the gap between germline ends came to 14 bases. The CDR3 coding sequence is TGCGCCAGCAGTATGTTTGGGTCACCCGGGGAGCTGTTTTTT. It codes for CASSMFGSPGELFF. Drawing the rest from reference TRBV5-1 and TRBJ2-2, the complete variable domain is KAGVTQTPRYLIKTRGQQVTLSCSPISGHRSVSWYQQTPGQGLQFLFEYFSETQRNKGNFPGRFSGRQFSNSRSEMNVSTLELGDSALYLCASSMFGSPGELFFGEGSRLTVL.

J is TRBJ1-4 and V is TRBV18, with unresolved D. V lost 7 bases, J lost 0 bases, and 9 bases lay in between. Per germline, CDR1 KGHSH and CDR2 LQKENI. This CDR3 comprises 14 residues. CDR3 nucleotide sequence: TGTGCCAGCTGCCGCGGGACAACTAATGAAAAACTGTTTTTT. This translates into CASCRGTTNEKLFF.

The V call is TRBV5-1, the J call TRBJ1-2, with D possibly TRBD1 on 6 matching bases. V was shortened by 4 bases and J by 7 bases, with 26 bases between the two germline ends. The CDR3 consists of 17 residues. Germline V CDR1 and CDR2: SGHRS, YFSETQ. In DNA, the CDR3 is TGCGCCAGCAGCCTCGTGTCGGGGGGCGCGAGTGTTCTTGGCTACACCTTC. Amino acids: CASSLVSGGASVLGYTF.

On this clone itself: The CDR3 carries no conserved terminal phenylalanine or tryptophan, so it likely arises from a read error. No DNA is shown, since the ends of the CDR3 on it are uncertain; the CDR3 is the one TCRdb lists. The V call is TRBV6-2 or TRBV6-3, the J call TRBJ1-1. Germline CDR1 is MNHEY and CDR2 is SVGEGT. With termini counted, the CDR3 has 10 amino acids. CDR3 residues: CASSYPTGVR.

The rearrangement uses TRBV18 and TRBJ2-5, with D maybe TRBD1 (5 bases). The CDR3 is 13 residues long. Trimming stripped 5 bases from V and 2 bases from J, with 9 bases between. The V gene's germline CDR1 is KGHSH and CDR2 LQKENI. CDR3 coding DNA: TGTGCCAGCTCATACACAGGACAAGAGACCCAGTACTTC. Protein: CASSYTGQETQYF.

The gene calls are TRBV7-6 and TRBJ2-6, with 10 bases lining up with TRBD2. In germline, CDR1 is SGHVS, CDR2 FNYEAQ. This CDR3 contains 18 residues. V dropped 5 bases and J dropped 0; count of bases not matched to a gene: 7. Here the CDR3 reads CASSPLLAGSSGANVLTF. In nucleotides, the CDR3 is TGTGCCAGCAGCCCATTACTAGCGGGGAGCTCTGGGGCCAACGTCCTGACTTTC. Using reference TRBV7-6 and TRBJ2-6 for the parts outside the CDR3, the full variable domain is GAGVSQSPRYKVTKRGQDVALRCDPISGHVSLYWYRQALGQGPEFLTYFNYEAQQDKSGLPNDRFSAERPEGSISTLTIQRTEQRDSAMYRCASSPLLAGSSGANVLTFGAGSRLTVL.

This sequence joins TRBV10-2 and TRBJ1-6; D unresolved. Trimming shortened V by 3 bases and J by 10 bases, and 25 bases separated the two germline ends. Germline CDR1 reads WSHSY; CDR2 reads SAAADI. The CDR3 consists of 18 residues. CDR3 nucleotides: TGCGCCAGCAGTGAACCTCGGGCAGGCCGCGGGTTGAGGTCACCCCTCCACTTT. It codes for CASSEPRAGRGLRSPLHF.

The chain links TRBV14 to TRBJ1-1; D call uncertain. Germline V gene lookup returns CDR1 SGHDN and CDR2 FVKESK. There are 14 residues in the CDR3. V dropped 3 bases and J dropped 2 bases, with 10 bases sitting between them. CDR3 sequence reads: CASSHLGYNTEAFF. The DNA of the CDR3 is TGTGCCAGCAGCCACCTCGGTTACAACACTGAAGCTTTCTTT.

The rearrangement joins TRBV2 to TRBJ1-4; D is perhaps TRBD1 (5 bases). From germline, CDR1 is SNHLY and CDR2 FYNNEI. The CDR3 loop spans 15 amino acids. V shed 9 bases and J shed 4 bases, with 18 bases lying between them. CDR3 amino acids: CARGDGGEVNEKLFF. CDR3 bases: TGTGCCAGGGGGGACGGAGGCGAGGTTAATGAAAAACTGTTTTTT.

The gene calls are TRBV6-5 and TRBJ1-2; TRBD1 might be the D (5 bases). Trimming shortened V by 6 bases and J by 2 bases, and 16 bases separated the two germline ends. CDR3 length: 15 amino acids. CDR1 and CDR2 (germline): MNHEY, SVGAGI. The CDR3 DNA reads as TGTGCCAGCAGGCTGAATTCGGGGGACAACTATGGCTACACCTTC. It is translated as CASRLNSGDNYGYTF.

This clone occurred a few times. The chain uses TRBV27 and TRBJ2-3; TRBD2 agrees at 7 bases. V was clipped by 5 bases and J by 4 bases; unmatched bases: 15. Germline V gene sequence: CDR1 MNHEY, CDR2 SMNVEV (reference sequence). The CDR3 covers 17 residues. The CDR3 loop is CASSLLAKGRGSDTQYF. The DNA of the CDR3 is TGTGCCAGCAGTCTCTTAGCCAAGGGGAGGGGTTCAGATACGCAGTATTTT.

The chain uses TRBV3-1 (or the pseudogene TRBV3-2) and TRBJ1-2; TRBD1 matches 8 bases. The CDR3 sequence is 19 residues long. Germline lookup yields CDR1 LGHDT and CDR2 YNNKEL (reference sequence). Trimming removed 1 base from V and 4 bases from J; junction bases left unmatched: 17. The CDR3 protein is CASSQGFGQGALAGYGYTF. The CDR3 region has the DNA TGTGCCAGCAGCCAAGGATTTGGGCAGGGGGCCCTGGCGGGCTATGGCTACACCTTC.

CDR3 nucleotides: TGCGCCAGCAGCCCCCTTGGGACAGCCTTTCTCTACGAGCAGTACTTC. This codes for CASSPLGTAFLYEQYF. The rearrangement links TRBV4-1 to TRBJ2-7, with 7 positions matching TRBD1. The V gene end was trimmed by 4 bases and the J gene end by 3 bases; junction bases not matched to a gene: 12. The CDR3 loop spans 16 amino acids. Per germline, CDR1 MGHRA and CDR2 YSYEKL.

The V and J genes are TRBV9 and TRBJ2-5; TRBD2 is a possible D gene (5 bases). V lost 3 bases and J 5 bases, leaving 11 bases between the germline ends. Germline lookup yields CDR1 SGDLS and CDR2 YYNGEE. There are 13 residues in the CDR3. The CDR3 DNA follows: TGTGCCAGCAGCGCCGCGGGCGCGGAGACCCAGTACTTC. Protein sequence: CASSAAGAETQYF.

The genes are TRBV5-1 and TRBJ2-3; D possibly matches TRBD1 or TRBD2 (5 bases each). V gave up 4 bases and J gave up 5 bases, with 11 bases separating them. There are 13 residues in the CDR3. Per germline, CDR1 SGHRS and CDR2 YFSETQ. This CDR3 reads CASSDGTVDTQYF. The CDR3, as DNA: TGCGCCAGCAGCGATGGGACCGTAGATACGCAGTATTTT.

J is TRBJ1-1 and V is TRBV19, with D hard to call. This CDR3 contains 14 residues. CDR1 is LNHDA and CDR2 is SQIVND in the germline V gene (reference sequence). Trimming cost V 4 bases and J 0 bases, with 9 bases left between them. CDR3 loop: CASSTPRMNTEAFF. DNA for the CDR3: TGTGCCAGTAGTACCCCGAGAATGAACACTGAAGCTTTCTTT.

The V and J genes are TRBV6-1 and TRBJ2-5; D possibly matches TRBD1 or TRBD2 (5 bases each). Germline V lookup: CDR1 MNHNS, CDR2 SASEGT. This CDR3 region has 14 residues. V lost 7 bases and J 4 bases, leaving 16 bases between the germline ends. DNA for the CDR3: TGTGCCAGCACTCCCCCCCCAGGGAGAGAGACCCAGTACTTC. Translating it yields CASTPPPGRETQYF.

The chain has TRBV5-6 and TRBJ2-5; 11 bases line up with TRBD2. Looked up from germline, CDR1 is SGHDT and CDR2 is YYEEEE. The CDR3 is 16 residues long. With V trimmed by 0 bases and J by 2 bases, 3 bases remained unmatched. The CDR3 DNA is TGTGCCAGCAGCTTGGGACTAGCGGGGTCTCAAGAGACCCAGTACTTC. Protein product: CASSLGLAGSQETQYF.

This clone was detected only a few times. The chain recombines TRBV11-2 with TRBJ1-2; D is perhaps TRBD1 (5 bases). Deletions cut 5 bases from V and 3 bases from J, with 13 bases between. The CDR3 contains 14 residues. CDR1 and CDR2 (germline): SGHAT, FQNNGV. This chain's CDR3 is CASSKGPRYYGYTF. The CDR3 nucleotides are TGTGCCAGCAGCAAGGGACCTCGCTACTATGGCTACACCTTC.

The rearrangement joins TRBV18 to TRBJ2-5, with TRBD1 matching over 8 bases. The CDR3 extends over 16 amino acids. V lost 0 bases and J lost 5; bases outside the gene matches: 8. Germline-derived CDR1 and CDR2 are KGHSH and LQKENI. The CDR3 DNA follows: TGTGCCAGCTCACCACCGGGACAGGCGACCCCGGAGACCCAGTACTTC. This encodes CASSPPGQATPETQYF.

The V and J genes are TRBV7-2 and TRBJ1-1, with TRBD1 as a possible D gene (6 bases). The ends were cut back, 1 base at V and 7 bases at J, with 10 bases in the middle. Germline lookup yields CDR1 SGHTA and CDR2 FQGNSA. The length of the CDR3 is 13 residues. Written as DNA, the CDR3 is TGTGCCAGCAGCTTAGGAGGGGGTCATGAAGCTTTCTTT. This codes for CASSLGGGHEAFF.

This clone has just one count. This rearrangement joins TRBV27 to TRBJ1-6; tentatively, D is TRBD1 (5 bases). The length of the CDR3 is 16 residues. The germline V gene encodes CDR1 MNHEY and CDR2 SMNVEV (reference sequence). V lost 0 bases to trimming and J lost 6 bases, with 12 bases between them. CDR3 protein: CASSLSMGRINSPLHF. CDR3 sequence (DNA): TGTGCCAGCAGTTTATCAATGGGACGGATTAATTCACCCCTCCACTTT.